The 21 T cell receptor beta chains in this list originate from one sample, sequenced in a study of PD-L1 blockade in urothelial cancer. This table comes from immunoSEQ multiplex PCR, and its TCRdb copy is limited to in-frame clones, with some not included. This table holds fewer than 65,000 clones, about 80% found once. Time point reported: pretreatment peripheral blood. The specimen was PBMCs, collected around atezolizumab (anti-PD-L1) treatment. The receptors were gathered from a man aged 65 to 79 with urothelial cancer.

The V call is TRBV6-5, the J call TRBJ1-4; no definite D call. This CDR3 is 14 amino acids long. From germline, CDR1 is MNHEY and CDR2 SVGAGI. The V gene lost 5 bases and the J gene lost 7 bases, with 14 bases spanning the gap. The CDR3 region is CASSRRAGGEKLFF. Written as DNA, the CDR3 is TGTGCCAGCAGTCGGCGAGCGGGAGGTGAAAAACTGTTTTTT.

CDR3: CASSLSTGHYGYTF. In DNA form, the CDR3 reads TGCGCCAGCAGCTTGAGCACAGGCCACTATGGCTACACCTTC. J is TRBJ1-2 and V is TRBV5-1, with a weak D call TRBD1 (5 bases). CDR1 and CDR2 from the germline V gene are SGHRS and YFSETQ. V lost 1 base and J 3 bases, leaving 10 bases between the germline ends. The CDR3 runs to 14 residues.

This clone was counted between two and nine times. The V call is TRBV6-1, the J call TRBJ2-5; TRBD2 is a possible D gene (7 bases). Germline CDR1 MNHNS, CDR2 SASEGT. The CDR3 loop spans 15 amino acids. Trimming took 2 bases from V and 5 from J, leaving 15 bases between them. The CDR3 reads CASSEWGGNLETQYF. The CDR3 DNA follows: TGTGCCAGCAGTGAATGGGGGGGCAACTTGGAGACCCAGTACTTC.

V is TRBV7-2 and J is TRBJ1-5; perhaps TRBD1 as D (5 bases). The germline CDR1 and CDR2 sequences are SGHTA and FQGNSA. CDR3 size: 14 residues. V gave up 7 bases and J gave up 0 bases, with 10 bases separating them. CDR3 DNA: TGTGCCAGCAACGGGGGGGGTAGCAATCAGCCCCAGCATTTT. Its translation is CASNGGGSNQPQHF.

The chain joins TRBV5-1 to TRBJ2-2; D possibly corresponds to TRBD2 (5 bases). The CDR3 is made up of 15 amino acids. Trimming left V 0 bases short and J 1 base short, with 7 bases between. Germline values: CDR1 SGHRS, CDR2 YFSETQ. Here the CDR3 DNA reads TGCGCCAGCAGCTTGGCCGCGGGGAACACCGGGGAGCTGTTTTTT. Amino acids: CASSLAAGNTGELFF. Full variable domain (rest looked up from reference TRBV5-1 and TRBJ2-2): KAGVTQTPRYLIKTRGQQVTLSCSPISGHRSVSWYQQTPGQGLQFLFEYFSETQRNKGNFPGRFSGRQFSNSRSEMNVSTLELGDSALYLCASSLAAGNTGELFFGEGSRLTVL.

The V call is TRBV7-9, the J call TRBJ2-3; TRBD2 agrees at 9 bases. The V gene end was trimmed by 8 bases and the J gene end by 2 bases; junction bases not matched to a gene: 5. The germline V gene encodes CDR1 SEHNR and CDR2 FQNEAQ (reference sequence). The CDR3 is made up of 14 amino acids. CDR3 residues: CASGASGNTDTQYF. The CDR3 region has the DNA TGTGCCAGCGGCGCTAGCGGGAACACAGATACGCAGTATTTT.

The chain has TRBV5-1 and TRBJ2-1; D perhaps matches TRBD2 (6 bases). Germline V gene data show CDR1 as SGHRS and CDR2 as YFSETQ. Trimming cost V 0 bases and J 0 bases, with 13 bases left between them. This CDR3 spans 17 amino acids. The CDR3 region has the DNA TGCGCCAGCAGCTTGGAGGGAGGCTCGAGCTCCTACAATGAGCAGTTCTTC. It translates to CASSLEGGSSSYNEQFF.

V usage is TRBV2 and J usage is TRBJ1-4; no clear D gene. Trimming took off 5 bases at V and 3 bases at J, with 10 bases between the two ends. The V gene's germline CDR1 is SNHLY and CDR2 FYNNEI. The CDR3 runs 14 residues. The CDR3 DNA reads TGTGCCAGCAGTTCGTCCTCGTCTAATGAAAAACTGTTTTTT. Amino acid sequence: CASSSSSSNEKLFF.

V and J are TRBV6-5 and TRBJ2-7; 9 nucleotides match TRBD2. The germline V gene encodes CDR1 MNHEY and CDR2 SVGAGI. The CDR3 is 13 amino acids. V gave up 8 bases and J gave up 2 bases; unmatched junction bases: 4. For the CDR3, the DNA is TGTGCCAGCCGGCGGGAGGGAACCTACGAGCAGTACTTC. The encoded protein is CASRREGTYEQYF.

J is TRBJ1-6 and V is TRBV5-1; 11 bases are shared with TRBD1. The trim removed 5 bases at V and 7 bases at J, leaving 8 bases unmatched. The CDR3 spans 16 residues. Germline CDR1 is SGHRS and CDR2 is YFSETQ. Here the CDR3 reads CASRWGQGDQNSPLHF. The CDR3, as DNA: TGCGCCAGCAGGTGGGGACAGGGGGATCAGAATTCACCCCTCCACTTT.

V is TRBV4-3 and J is TRBJ1-2; tentatively, D is TRBD1 (5 bases). V was shortened by 5 bases and J by 4 bases, with 17 bases between the two germline ends. CDR1 is LGHNA and CDR2 is YSLEER in the germline V gene. The length of the CDR3 is 15 residues. DNA for the CDR3: TGCGCCAGCAGCACTCTCGGGCAGGGTAGCTATGGCTACACCTTC. It codes for CASSTLGQGSYGYTF.

The chain is built from TRBV15 and TRBJ2-5, with D perhaps matching TRBD1 (6 bases). CDR3 size: 15 residues. Trimming stripped 8 bases from V and 5 bases from J, with 21 bases between. Germline CDR1 and CDR2: LNHNV and YYDKDF (reference sequence). Here the CDR3 DNA reads TGTGCCACCCGGGCCCTTATGGACAGTCGGGAGACCCAGTACTTC. This encodes CATRALMDSRETQYF.

This chain links TRBV15 with TRBJ1-1, with TRBD1 matching 7 bases. V dropped 0 bases and J dropped 4; count of bases not matched to a gene: 2. CDR1 LNHNV and CDR2 YYDKDF come from the germline V gene (reference sequence). This CDR3 is built from 14 residues. This CDR3 reads CATSREGTVTEAFF. DNA for the CDR3: TGTGCCACCAGCAGAGAAGGGACAGTCACTGAAGCTTTCTTT.

The chain links TRBV7-2 to TRBJ1-5, with D unclear. The CDR3 has 15 amino acids. Germline CDR1 and CDR2: SGHTA and FQGNSA. Trimming left V 4 bases short and J 4 bases short, with 14 bases between. DNA of the CDR3: TGTGCCAGCAGCTCCGTGAGAGGGATGAATCAGCCCCAGCATTTT. Its protein product is CASSSVRGMNQPQHF.

The sample holds one count of this clone. The gene calls are TRBV7-2 and TRBJ1-2; tentative D call: TRBD1 (6 bases). Germline V CDR1 and CDR2: SGHTA, FQGNSA. CDR3 size: 17 residues. Trimming cost V 0 bases and J 4 bases, with 18 bases left between them. In DNA form, the CDR3 reads TGTGCCAGCAGCTTAGCCCCTGGCCAGGGGTGGGTCTATGGCTACACCTTC. Translating it yields CASSLAPGQGWVYGYTF.

The chain links TRBV11-3 to TRBJ2-7; possibly TRBD2 for D (5 bases). CDR3 length equals 13 residues. V was cut by 7 bases and J by 6 bases, with 16 bases left in between. Germline values: CDR1 SGHNT, CDR2 YENEEA. The CDR3 spells CASTPAHGVEQYF. The CDR3 region has the DNA TGTGCCAGCACCCCGGCTCACGGGGTCGAGCAGTACTTC. The full variable domain, in which reference TRBV11-3 and TRBJ2-7 provide the parts outside the CDR3, is EAGVVQSPRYKIIEKKQPVAFWCNPISGHNTLYWYLQNLGQGPELLIRYENEEAVDDSQLPKDRFSAERLKGVDSTLKIQPAELGDSAVYLCASTPAHGVEQYFGPGTRLTVT.

This clone was recorded once. The rearrangement links TRBV7-2 to TRBJ1-1, with D unclear. CDR3 length: 11 residues. V was trimmed by 5 bases and J by 6 bases, leaving 7 bases between them. Germline V gene lookup returns CDR1 SGHTA and CDR2 FQGNSA. CDR3: CASSVQSEAFF. CDR3 nucleotide sequence: TGTGCCAGCAGCGTACAGTCTGAAGCTTTCTTT.

This clone came up once. The chain uses TRBV29-1 and TRBJ2-2, with D possibly TRBD1 on 5 matching bases. The CDR3 extends over 15 amino acids. Germline-derived CDR1 and CDR2 are SQVTM and ANQGSEA. Deletions cut 3 bases from V and 0 bases from J, with 11 bases between. The CDR3 DNA follows: TGCAGCGTTGACGAAACAGGAACGAACACCGGGGAGCTGTTTTTT. It encodes CSVDETGTNTGELFF.

The V call is TRBV25-1, the J call TRBJ1-2; no definite D call. CDR1 and CDR2 from the germline V gene are MGHDK and SYGVNS. The length of the CDR3 is 13 residues. In DNA form, the CDR3 reads TGTGCTGCCCCCCCCGGTCCGCCCCATGGCTACACCTTC. Its translation is CAAPPGPPHGYTF.

V gene TRBV5-8 combines with J gene TRBJ2-1; TRBD2 is a possible D gene (5 bases). The V end lost 2 bases, the J end lost 1 base, and 7 bases lay between the germline ends. Germline V gene lookup returns CDR1 SGHTS and CDR2 YDEGEE. This CDR3 has 14 amino acids. The DNA for the CDR3 is TGTGCCAGCAGCTTTCGGGGATCCTACAATGAGCAGTTCTTC. Translation: CASSFRGSYNEQFF.

This sequence joins TRBV9 and TRBJ2-5, with 7 positions matching TRBD1. The germline V gene has CDR1 SGDLS and CDR2 YYNGEE. CDR3 length: 15 amino acids. V shed 3 bases and J 2 bases; nucleotides not matched to a gene: 7. The CDR3 region is CASSADRRLQETQYF. The CDR3 DNA sequence: TGTGCCAGCAGCGCGGACAGGCGATTACAAGAGACCCAGTACTTC.